The T cell receptor beta chain described here comes from a study of T cell responses to AZD1222 COVID-19 vaccine (dated by TCRdb to the early 2020s). With regard to the full study: A total of around 240 trial participants underwent TCR sequencing, of whom 200 to 220 had received two doses of AZD1222 and 26 had received two doses of the MenACWY control vaccine. Trial participants were enrolled into age subgroups of 18-55, 56-69 and 70-plus years, which contained roughly 140, 27 and 60 TCR-sequenced participants, respectively. Results and caveats for the whole study, not just this receptor: The whole spike protein was spanned by vaccine-associated CD4 TCRs, and dominant responses were seen in regions 160-218 and 743-854. The 56-69-year group was small, and its depth increase did not reach significance, likely because of low power. Because no samples from the day 14 peak response were available, repertoires could be characterized only after the peak T cell response. Conclusions about previously exposed vaccinees were limited because only five to seven AZD1222 recipients were SARS-CoV-2 seropositive at baseline. Epitopes outside the regions mutated in the B.1.351 and B.1.1.7 variants were reportedly recognized by nearly half of the unique spike-specific TCRs. After two AZD1222 doses, spike-specific TCR breadth and depth were significantly higher than at day 0 and than in MenACWY recipients. Participants were mostly white British and included more females than males, and it was suggested by the authors that clonal diversity may have been underestimated.

The CDR3 regions of human TCRbeta chains were analyzed by immunosequencing. In the source study's methods: TCRs in the repertoires were compared against a reference library of SARS-CoV-2-specific TCRs that had been generated with the MIRA antigen-specificity platform. Breadth meant the fraction of unique TCRs that were SARS-CoV-2-associated, whereas depth meant the fraction of total T cells that were SARS-CoV-2-associated. Using the MIRA data, each spike-specific TCR was assigned both to the spike region to which the TCR was reactive and to a CD4 or CD8 class. Log10-transformed breadth and depth values were compared by one-way ANOVA with Sidak's multiple comparisons tests. The immuneACCESS repertoire file appears here via TCRdb, limited to in-frame rearrangements. These files lack a portion of the clones; in checked studies, under half of the deficit traces to unresolved V genes, and the cause of the others is not known. V and J calls and clone size are copied from that table; D and trimming were computed from the DNA. For this sample there are roughly 150,000 clones; approximately 92% appear just once. The ten largest clones take up roughly 3.3% of the sample.

In the paper's terms, the time point label means: about 28 days (+/-7) after the second vaccine dose. AZD1222 recipients whose second dose came at about 4 weeks and those whose second dose came at about 12 weeks were combined into one group, since spike-specific TCR depth and breadth did not differ between the two schedules. Samples from vaccinated people were obtained from the UK trials COV001 and COV002, which included a single-blind randomized controlled phase 2/3 trial of AZD1222 (ChAdOx1 nCoV-19) in healthy adults. For TCRbeta chain sequencing, PBMC samples were collected from trial participants at day 0 and at day 28 after the second dose. Worth noting for this clone: The target of this receptor is not known. The input lacks base qualities; no much larger clone sits a single base away.

V loses 3 bases of germline sequence and J loses 3 bases, and the interval between the two ends is 4 bases. The CDR3 numbers 12 residues from cysteine through phenylalanine. Only the CDR3 DNA is retained, 36 bases long and in frame from the first base. The germline V gene (reference sequence) provides CDR1 LNHDA and CDR2 SQIVND. The V and J segments used are TRBV19 and TRBJ2-3, with the D gene uncertain. The source was peripheral blood, collected 28 days after the second AZD1222 dose. The origin of this receptor is an adult who received the AZD1222 COVID-19 vaccine. The sequence in DNA is TGTGCCAGTAGTATGGTGACAGATACGCAGTATTTT. Its product reads: CASSMVTDTQYF.